This passage covers 22 T cell receptor beta chains from one sample sequenced in a study of blood T cell repertoires in COVID-19. Some clones are missing from TCRdb's copy, which holds only in-frame ones; the method was immunoSEQ multiplex PCR. The data hold around 250,000 clones, with roughly nine tenths observed a single time. Sequencing was carried out using peripheral blood. The receptor source for this set is a man aged 55 to 69 with acute or convalescent COVID-19.

A note on this clone: The germline gene is not matched at one end of the junction; a read error may be the cause. The chain is built from TRBV2 and TRBJ1-1; 7 positions match TRBD1. The germline V gene encodes CDR1 SNHLY and CDR2 FYNNEI. The CDR3 runs to 14 residues. DNA for the CDR3: TGTGCCAGCAGTGCGGAGACAGGGAACCCTGAAGCTTTCTTT. Its protein is CASSAETGNPEAFF.

The V gene is TRBV28, the J gene TRBJ2-7, with 7 nucleotides matching TRBD2. Germline V CDR1 and CDR2: MDHEN, SYDVKM. With V trimmed by 10 bases and J by 3 bases, 9 bases remained unmatched. The CDR3 is 13 amino acids. The CDR3 DNA follows: TGTGCCACCGGGAGGAGAAACCTCTACGAGCAGTACTTC. Translated: CATGRRNLYEQYF. The variable domain in full, with the rest retrieved from reference TRBV28 and TRBJ2-7, is DVKVTQSSRYLVKRTGEKVFLECVQDMDHENMFWYRQDPGLGLRLIYFSYDVKMKEKGDIPEGYSVSREKKERFSLILESASTNQTSMYLCATGRRNLYEQYFGPGTRLTVT.

The rearrangement joins TRBV10-3 to TRBJ1-5; D remains unclear. There are 17 residues in the CDR3. V lost 6 bases and J 0 bases, leaving 18 bases between the germline ends. The germline V gene encodes CDR1 ENHRY and CDR2 SYGVKD. CDR3 DNA sequence: TGTGCCATCAGCGCCCGCGGCAGAGAGTATAGCAATCAGCCCCAGCATTTT. Translation: CAISARGREYSNQPQHF.

This clone was detected only a few times. J is TRBJ2-3 and V is TRBV9; the match to TRBD2 covers 9 bases. The germline V gene encodes CDR1 SGDLS and CDR2 YYNGEE. The CDR3 consists of 17 residues. J lost 0 bases, V lost 8 bases, and 13 bases had no gene match. CDR3 region: CASSLSAGGRSTDTQYF. The CDR3 DNA is TGTGCCAGTTCCCTATCGGCGGGAGGGCGAAGCACAGATACGCAGTATTTT.

The CDR3 protein is CAISLGHPGTSGSGGYTDTQYF. In DNA form, the CDR3 reads TGTGCCATTAGTCTGGGCCACCCCGGGACTAGCGGGAGTGGGGGATACACAGATACGCAGTATTTT. This rearrangement joins TRBV10-3 to TRBJ2-3; 14 bases fit TRBD2. The CDR3 extends over 22 amino acids. V lost 9 bases to trimming and J lost 2 bases; unmatched junction nucleotides: 25. Per germline, CDR1 ENHRY and CDR2 SYGVKD.

The rearrangement uses TRBV7-8 and TRBJ2-2; unclear D gene. Germline assignment: CDR1 SGHVS and CDR2 FQNEAQ. V lost 3 bases and J 2 bases, leaving 4 bases between the germline ends. CDR3 length equals 13 residues. The DNA for the CDR3 is TGTGCCAGCAGCTTTATCAACACCGGGGAGCTGTTTTTT. It codes for CASSFINTGELFF. Supplemented by reference TRBV7-8 and TRBJ2-2, the full variable domain reads GAGVSQSPRYKVAKRGQDVALRCDPISGHVSLFWYQQALGQGPEFLTYFQNEAQLDKSGLPSDRFFAERPEGSVSTLKIQRTQQEDSAVYLCASSFINTGELFFGEGSRLTVL.

The rearrangement joins TRBV28 to TRBJ1-1; D call uncertain. The CDR3 is made up of 15 amino acids. Deletions cut 5 bases from V and 0 bases from J, with 13 bases between. Germline V gene data show CDR1 as MDHEN and CDR2 as SYDVKM. The CDR3 spells CASSPEEGLNTEAFF. As DNA, the CDR3 is TGTGCCAGCAGTCCAGAAGAGGGTTTGAACACTGAAGCTTTCTTT.

This chain connects TRBV29-1 to TRBJ2-7, with D maybe TRBD1 (6 bases). This CDR3 is 13 amino acids long. Trimming stripped 4 bases from V and 1 base from J, with 11 bases between. Germline values: CDR1 SQVTM, CDR2 ANQGSEA. The CDR3 protein is CSVVTRGSYEQYF. CDR3 DNA sequence: TGCAGCGTTGTCACCAGGGGTTCCTACGAGCAGTACTTC.

This clone was seen a few times. The rearrangement uses TRBV15 and TRBJ1-2; 7 bases are a match to TRBD1. The CDR3 extends over 12 amino acids. Trimming took 9 bases from V and 5 from J; bases not matched to a gene: 6. Germline values: CDR1 LNHNV, CDR2 YYDKDF (reference sequence). CDR3 coding DNA: TGTGCCACTCGACAGGGACAGTATGGCTACACCTTC. Protein sequence: CATRQGQYGYTF.

The V call is TRBV28, the J call TRBJ1-1, with D unresolved. CDR1 and CDR2 (germline): MDHEN, SYDVKM. V lost 9 bases and J lost 3, with 11 bases in between. This CDR3 spans 12 amino acids. Written as DNA, the CDR3 is TGTGCCAGTCAGGCGTCCTACACTGAAGCTTTCTTT. Protein product: CASQASYTEAFF.

The rearrangement uses TRBV9 and TRBJ2-3; D might be TRBD2 (5 bases). Trimming removed 0 bases at V and 7 bases at J, with 12 bases between. The CDR3 spans 14 residues. Germline V gives CDR1 SGDLS, CDR2 YYNGEE. As DNA, the CDR3 is TGTGCCAGCAGCGTAGCGTACCGGGGAAATACGCAGTATTTT. Translation gives CASSVAYRGNTQYF.

This sequence joins TRBV6-2 or TRBV6-3 and TRBJ1-4; 9 bases agree with TRBD1. Per germline, CDR1 MNHEY and CDR2 SVGEGT. The CDR3 consists of 14 residues. V lost 2 bases to trimming and J lost 5 bases; unmatched junction nucleotides: 0. For the CDR3, the DNA is TGTGCCAGCAGTTACGGACAGGGGAATGAAAAACTGTTTTTT. Protein sequence: CASSYGQGNEKLFF.

This clone was observed a single time. V usage is TRBV13 and J usage is TRBJ2-5; 15 positions agree with TRBD2. The germline CDR1 and CDR2 sequences are PRHDT and FYEKMQ (reference sequence). The V and J ends lost 0 bases and 2 bases, in that order; junction bases with no gene match: 10. This CDR3 comprises 20 residues. The chain's CDR3 is CASSLGLAGTSGRNQETQYF. The DNA of the CDR3 is TGTGCCAGCAGCTTAGGCCTGGCGGGGACTAGCGGGAGGAATCAAGAGACCCAGTACTTC.

J is TRBJ1-4 and V is TRBV18; no clear D gene. The germline gives CDR1 KGHSH, CDR2 LQKENI. Trimming removed 0 bases at V and 4 bases at J, with 9 bases between. The CDR3 spans 15 residues. CDR3 DNA: TGTGCCAGCTCACCACCCGCGGGGAATAATGAAAAACTGTTTTTT. Amino acid sequence: CASSPPAGNNEKLFF.

V is TRBV9 and J is TRBJ1-5; TRBD1 agrees at 7 bases. The V gene end was trimmed by 3 bases and the J gene end by 3 bases; junction bases not matched to a gene: 9. The CDR3 has 16 residues. CDR1 is SGDLS and CDR2 is YYNGEE in the germline V gene. CDR3 sequence reads: CASSATGTALNQPQHF. The CDR3 bases are TGTGCCAGCAGCGCCACCGGGACAGCCCTCAATCAGCCCCAGCATTTT.

The chain uses TRBV28 and TRBJ2-5; D is possibly TRBD1 (6 bases). CDR1 is MDHEN and CDR2 is SYDVKM in the germline V gene. Trimming removed 1 base from V and 5 bases from J, with 14 bases in between. The CDR3 consists of 15 residues. CDR3 residues: CASSLSRGSLETQYF. CDR3 DNA sequence: TGTGCCAGCAGTTTATCCAGGGGCAGTCTGGAGACCCAGTACTTC.

The sample holds one count of this clone. The rearrangement links TRBV27 to TRBJ1-3; D is possibly TRBD1 (5 bases). Germline V gives CDR1 MNHEY, CDR2 SMNVEV (reference sequence). This CDR3 is 16 amino acids long. V was cut by 6 bases and J by 0 bases, with 15 bases left in between. CDR3 sequence: CASRPDSSFSGNTIYF. Here the CDR3 DNA reads TGTGCCAGCAGGCCTGACAGCTCCTTCTCTGGAAACACCATATATTTT.

This chain joins TRBV10-3 and TRBJ1-4; D unresolved. Looked up from germline, CDR1 is ENHRY and CDR2 is SYGVKD. The CDR3 sequence is 14 residues long. V was pared by 10 bases and J by 0 bases, with 12 bases between. The CDR3 DNA is TGTGCCACCGCAGATGCAGCAACTAATGAAAAACTGTTTTTT. Encoded protein: CATADAATNEKLFF.

The CDR3: CASSELAGTEAFF. In nucleotides, the CDR3 is TGTGCCAGCAGTGAACTGGCCGGGACTGAAGCTTTCTTT. The J gene is TRBJ1-1, the V gene TRBV25-1; D remains ambiguous. The germline CDR1 and CDR2 sequences are MGHDK and SYGVNS. Trimming cost V 2 bases and J 5 bases, with 9 bases left between them. This CDR3 has 13 residues.

As regards this clone: A read error may account for a junction end that differs from germline. V is TRBV7-2 and J is TRBJ2-2, with D unresolved. The CDR3 runs to 13 residues. The germline gives CDR1 SGHTA, CDR2 FQGNSA. The CDR3 region is CASTLAFTGELFF. The CDR3 bases are TGTGCCAGCACCTTAGCCTTCACCGGGGAGCTGTTTTTT.

This sequence joins TRBV28 and TRBJ2-2, with 13 positions matching TRBD2. CDR1 and CDR2 (germline): MDHEN, SYDVKM. The CDR3 is made up of 14 amino acids. J gave up 15 bases and V 3 bases, and 7 bases lay outside the gene matches. In DNA, the CDR3 is TGTGCCAGCAGTTTCCCTGGGACTAGCGGGAAGTTGTTTTTT. Its protein is CASSFPGTSGKLFF.

V is TRBV2 and J is TRBJ1-5, with 8 nucleotides matching TRBD1. The CDR3 extends over 17 amino acids. V was clipped by 4 bases and J by 7 bases; unmatched bases: 15. CDR1 SNHLY and CDR2 FYNNEI come from the germline V gene. CDR3 loop: CASSGSLGQGRRQPQHF. DNA of the CDR3: TGTGCCAGCAGTGGTTCCCTAGGACAGGGAAGGAGGCAGCCCCAGCATTTT.